This T cell receptor (beta chain) was documented in a study of blood T cell repertoires in COVID-19 (dated by TCRdb to the early 2020s). Regarding the research as a whole: Samples covering the acute and convalescent phases of COVID-19 were provided by collaborators in the United States, Italy and Spain. A freely available public database, intended as a resource for researchers studying the immune response to SARS-CoV-2, is where the repertoires were released. Deeply sampled blood TCRbeta repertoires from subjects exposed to, actively infected with, or recovered from COVID-19 were included in the dataset. Sample metadata almost always included a de-identified subject ID, COVID-19 status, age in years and sex. Where HLA class I and class II types were available, the types were taken from metadata supplied by the sample provider, not from assay-based typing. Samples were obtained from the ongoing ImmuneRACE study (first 160 participants) and from about 1,300 subjects provided by 6 global collaborators. The material from the prospective study consisted of cDNA or gDNA derived from T cells, B-cell-depleted T cells, or PBMCs.

The CDR3 has 14 amino acids, counting the end cysteine and phenylalanine. CDR3 DNA is the only sequence kept; it has 42 bases, read in frame from the first base. For CDR1 and CDR2, the germline V gene lists SQVTM and ANQGSEA. V has 3 bases trimmed and J has 9 bases trimmed; junction bases matching no gene number 9. Beyond this particular receptor, the publication reports: Clinical and demographic metadata were provided uncurated, with the amount varying by source and participant.

The immunoSEQ Assay, a bias-controlled multiplex PCR, was used to amplify TCRbeta CDR3 regions from genomic DNA. The paper's processing steps were these. Within the assay, amplification of reference gene primers was used to estimate how many nucleated cells each sample contained. To quantify the absolute abundance of each unique TCRbeta CDR3 rearrangement, sequence reads were collapsed and filtered. Productive Simpson clonality was computed per sample as the square root of Simpson's diversity index over productive rearrangements. TCRdb obtained this table from immuneACCESS and retained in-frame rearrangements with V and J assigned. These tables miss some clones; where compared with another copy, unresolved V genes account for less than half of the shortfall, and the remainder is unexplained. V and J calls and clone size follow that table, whereas D and trimming were derived from the DNA. The sample records over 130,000 clones, 70% to 80% of which are singletons. More than 8.5% of the sample is taken by the ten largest.

Collaborating institutions collected whole blood in K2EDTA tubes following their own protocols. For TCRbeta analysis, collaborators shipped samples as frozen whole blood, isolated PBMCs, or DNA extracted from either of those sample types. A word on this clone: Its antigen is still unknown. Base qualities are not recorded, but no much larger clone differs from it by a single base.

This receptor was taken from a woman between 50 and 59 years old with active or convalescent COVID-19. Source material: peripheral blood. Recombination linked TRBV29-1 to TRBJ2-1, with TRBD2 matching 9 junction bases. In nucleotide form, the sequence is TGCAGCGTTGACCGTGCGGGGGGGCCCGGTGAGCAGTTCTTC. Translated, it gives CSVDRAGGPGEQFF.